This is a list of T cell receptor beta chains from one sample in a study of shared clonotypes between healthy human individuals. Clones were sequenced by immunoSEQ multiplex PCR, and TCRdb holds only the in-frame ones, with some missing. The data show more than 400,000 clones, about 95% seen once. The sample comprised naive CD4+ T cells sorted from blood. Receptor source: a woman in her thirties in good health. The CDR3 runs from the conserved cysteine through the conserved F or W. The D gene is left open where the match is weak. Some rows mark clone size as missing; the rest say once, few, many or name a class of expanded clone.

D: TRBD1; size: -; V: TRBV19; J: TRBJ1-1; CDR3: CASSRIRDRGQTEAFF; DNA: TGTGCCAGTAGTCGGATCCGGGACAGGGGACAAACTGAAGCTTTCTTT
D: -; size: -; V: TRBV5-4; J: TRBJ2-7; CDR3: CASSSDLTRAYEQYF; DNA: TGTGCCAGCAGCTCCGACCTAACCAGGGCGTACGAGCAGTACTTC
D: -; size: -; V: TRBV7-6; J: TRBJ2-7; CDR3: CASSLERGGAYEQYF; DNA: TGTGCCAGCAGCTTAGAAAGAGGAGGTGCCTACGAGCAGTACTTC
D: -; size: -; V: TRBV7-9; J: TRBJ1-2; CDR3: CASSPDHYGYTF; DNA: TGTGCCAGCAGCCCGGACCACTATGGCTACACCTTC
D: -; size: -; V: TRBV29-1; J: TRBJ2-2; CDR3: CSVKDRLNTGELFF; DNA: TGCAGCGTAAAGGACAGATTAAACACCGGGGAGCTGTTTTTT
D: -; size: -; V: TRBV21-1; J: TRBJ2-5; CDR3: CASSKKGPEETQYF; DNA: TGTGCCAGCAGCAAAAAAGGCCCTGAAGAGACCCAGTACTTC
D: TRBD2; size: -; V: TRBV5-1; J: TRBJ2-5; CDR3: CASSLTSGKETQYF; DNA: TGCGCCAGCAGCTTGACTAGCGGAAAAGAGACCCAGTACTTC
D: -; size: -; V: TRBV21-1; J: TRBJ2-7; CDR3: CASSKARGRIRYF; DNA: TGTGCCAGCAGCAAAGCCAGGGGCCGGATTCGGTACTTC
D: -; size: once; V: TRBV4-1; J: TRBJ2-1; CDR3: CASSQVSGWGDEQFF; DNA: TGCGCCAGCAGCCAAGTATCGGGATGGGGAGATGAGCAGTTCTTC
D: -; size: -; V: TRBV27; J: TRBJ1-5; CDR3: CASRLTQLEWRINQPQHF; DNA: TGTGCCAGCAGGCTCACCCAACTGGAGTGGCGGATAAATCAGCCCCAGCATTTT
D: -; size: -; V: TRBV27; J: TRBJ2-7; CDR3: CASSPSKEYEQYF; DNA: TGTGCCAGCAGTCCTTCTAAGGAATACGAGCAGTACTTC
D: TRBD1; size: -; V: TRBV7-9; J: TRBJ1-4; CDR3: CASSLRQGGEKLFF; DNA: TGTGCCAGCAGCTTAAGACAGGGTGGTGAAAAACTGTTTTTT
D: TRBD1; size: -; V: TRBV2; J: TRBJ2-7; CDR3: CASSRDRDYEQYF; DNA: TGTGCCAGCAGCCGGGACAGGGACTACGAGCAGTACTTC
D: -; size: -; V: TRBV4-1; J: TRBJ1-5; CDR3: CASSQEGGYSNQPQHF; DNA: TGCGCCAGCAGCCAAGAGGGGGGGTATAGCAATCAGCCCCAGCATTTT
D: -; size: -; V: TRBV4-1; J: TRBJ2-5; CDR3: CASSQVTIWETQYF; DNA: TGCGCCAGCAGCCAAGTGACAATTTGGGAGACCCAGTACTTC
D: -; size: -; V: TRBV4-1; J: TRBJ1-1; CDR3: CASSQDYPVNTEAFF; DNA: TGCGCCAGCAGCCAAGATTACCCCGTGAACACTGAAGCTTTCTTT
D: -; size: -; V: TRBV7-2; J: TRBJ1-1; CDR3: CASSLMEDTEAFF; DNA: TGTGCCAGCAGCTTAATGGAGGACACTGAAGCTTTCTTT
D: -; size: -; V: TRBV7-2; J: TRBJ2-2; CDR3: CASSLNPGLGTGELFF; DNA: TGTGCCAGCAGCTTAAACCCGGGCCTCGGAACCGGGGAGCTGTTTTTT
D: -; size: -; V: TRBV6-4; J: TRBJ1-5; CDR3: CASSMQPNQPQHF; DNA: TGTGCCAGCAGTATGCAGCCCAATCAGCCCCAGCATTTT
D: -; size: once; V: TRBV4-2; J: TRBJ2-6; CDR3: CASSLKVSGANVLTF; DNA: TGTGCCAGCAGCCTTAAAGTCTCTGGGGCCAACGTCCTGACTTTC
D: TRBD1; size: once; V: TRBV29-1; J: TRBJ2-5; CDR3: CSATGQRTIRTQYF; DNA: TGCAGCGCGACGGGACAGCGGACGATTAGGACCCAGTACTTC
D: -; size: -; V: TRBV28; J: TRBJ1-1; CDR3: CASSVGTEAFF; DNA: TGTGCCAGCTCAGTGGGAACTGAAGCTTTCTTT
D: -; size: -; V: TRBV7-9; J: TRBJ1-4; CDR3: CASSLVAGVGEKLFF; DNA: TGTGCCAGCAGCTTAGTGGCAGGGGTTGGAGAAAAACTGTTTTTT